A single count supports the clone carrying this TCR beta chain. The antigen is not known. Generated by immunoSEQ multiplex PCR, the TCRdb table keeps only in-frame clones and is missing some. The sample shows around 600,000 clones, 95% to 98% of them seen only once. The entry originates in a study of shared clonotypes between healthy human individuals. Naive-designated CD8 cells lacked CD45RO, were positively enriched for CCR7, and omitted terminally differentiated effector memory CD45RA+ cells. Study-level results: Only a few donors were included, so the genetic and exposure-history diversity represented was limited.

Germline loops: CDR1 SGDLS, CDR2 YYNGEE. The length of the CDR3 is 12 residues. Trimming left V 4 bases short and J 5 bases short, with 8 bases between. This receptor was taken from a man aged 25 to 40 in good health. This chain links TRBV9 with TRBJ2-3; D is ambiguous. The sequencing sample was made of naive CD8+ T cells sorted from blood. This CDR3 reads CASSPDGDTQYF. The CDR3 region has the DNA TGTGCCAGCAGCCCCGACGGAGATACGCAGTATTTT.